This T cell receptor (beta chain) was observed in a study of T cell responses to AZD1222 COVID-19 vaccine. Study outcomes and limitations: The study reported that nearly half of spike-specific TCRs target unmutated variant regions. Regions 160-218 and 743-854 dominated among vaccine-associated CD4 TCRs spanning spike. Donors were chiefly white British, with a greater number of females, and clonal diversity was perhaps underestimated. Only a handful of AZD1222 recipients, five to seven in all, had baseline seropositivity.

Concerning this clone itself: What it binds is unknown.

Only in-frame clones appear in the TCRdb table, and some are missing; sequencing was by immunoSEQ multiplex PCR. The sample holds 130,000 to 150,000 clones, around 89% seen once. Germline trimming cut 7 bases from V and 3 bases from J; bases unmatched to any gene: 15. This CDR3 region has 17 residues. CDR1 is SGHTS and CDR2 is YDEGEE in the germline V gene. The sequence derives from an adult in good health. This sample comprised peripheral blood, obtained on day 0 of AZD1222 vaccination. The chain is built from TRBV5-8 and TRBJ1-4, with 7 bases that match TRBD1. For the CDR3, the DNA is TGTGCCAGCCCCGAGGGGGCAGGGGGTCGCCCTAATGAAAAACTGTTTTTT. Translation gives CASPEGAGGRPNEKLFF.